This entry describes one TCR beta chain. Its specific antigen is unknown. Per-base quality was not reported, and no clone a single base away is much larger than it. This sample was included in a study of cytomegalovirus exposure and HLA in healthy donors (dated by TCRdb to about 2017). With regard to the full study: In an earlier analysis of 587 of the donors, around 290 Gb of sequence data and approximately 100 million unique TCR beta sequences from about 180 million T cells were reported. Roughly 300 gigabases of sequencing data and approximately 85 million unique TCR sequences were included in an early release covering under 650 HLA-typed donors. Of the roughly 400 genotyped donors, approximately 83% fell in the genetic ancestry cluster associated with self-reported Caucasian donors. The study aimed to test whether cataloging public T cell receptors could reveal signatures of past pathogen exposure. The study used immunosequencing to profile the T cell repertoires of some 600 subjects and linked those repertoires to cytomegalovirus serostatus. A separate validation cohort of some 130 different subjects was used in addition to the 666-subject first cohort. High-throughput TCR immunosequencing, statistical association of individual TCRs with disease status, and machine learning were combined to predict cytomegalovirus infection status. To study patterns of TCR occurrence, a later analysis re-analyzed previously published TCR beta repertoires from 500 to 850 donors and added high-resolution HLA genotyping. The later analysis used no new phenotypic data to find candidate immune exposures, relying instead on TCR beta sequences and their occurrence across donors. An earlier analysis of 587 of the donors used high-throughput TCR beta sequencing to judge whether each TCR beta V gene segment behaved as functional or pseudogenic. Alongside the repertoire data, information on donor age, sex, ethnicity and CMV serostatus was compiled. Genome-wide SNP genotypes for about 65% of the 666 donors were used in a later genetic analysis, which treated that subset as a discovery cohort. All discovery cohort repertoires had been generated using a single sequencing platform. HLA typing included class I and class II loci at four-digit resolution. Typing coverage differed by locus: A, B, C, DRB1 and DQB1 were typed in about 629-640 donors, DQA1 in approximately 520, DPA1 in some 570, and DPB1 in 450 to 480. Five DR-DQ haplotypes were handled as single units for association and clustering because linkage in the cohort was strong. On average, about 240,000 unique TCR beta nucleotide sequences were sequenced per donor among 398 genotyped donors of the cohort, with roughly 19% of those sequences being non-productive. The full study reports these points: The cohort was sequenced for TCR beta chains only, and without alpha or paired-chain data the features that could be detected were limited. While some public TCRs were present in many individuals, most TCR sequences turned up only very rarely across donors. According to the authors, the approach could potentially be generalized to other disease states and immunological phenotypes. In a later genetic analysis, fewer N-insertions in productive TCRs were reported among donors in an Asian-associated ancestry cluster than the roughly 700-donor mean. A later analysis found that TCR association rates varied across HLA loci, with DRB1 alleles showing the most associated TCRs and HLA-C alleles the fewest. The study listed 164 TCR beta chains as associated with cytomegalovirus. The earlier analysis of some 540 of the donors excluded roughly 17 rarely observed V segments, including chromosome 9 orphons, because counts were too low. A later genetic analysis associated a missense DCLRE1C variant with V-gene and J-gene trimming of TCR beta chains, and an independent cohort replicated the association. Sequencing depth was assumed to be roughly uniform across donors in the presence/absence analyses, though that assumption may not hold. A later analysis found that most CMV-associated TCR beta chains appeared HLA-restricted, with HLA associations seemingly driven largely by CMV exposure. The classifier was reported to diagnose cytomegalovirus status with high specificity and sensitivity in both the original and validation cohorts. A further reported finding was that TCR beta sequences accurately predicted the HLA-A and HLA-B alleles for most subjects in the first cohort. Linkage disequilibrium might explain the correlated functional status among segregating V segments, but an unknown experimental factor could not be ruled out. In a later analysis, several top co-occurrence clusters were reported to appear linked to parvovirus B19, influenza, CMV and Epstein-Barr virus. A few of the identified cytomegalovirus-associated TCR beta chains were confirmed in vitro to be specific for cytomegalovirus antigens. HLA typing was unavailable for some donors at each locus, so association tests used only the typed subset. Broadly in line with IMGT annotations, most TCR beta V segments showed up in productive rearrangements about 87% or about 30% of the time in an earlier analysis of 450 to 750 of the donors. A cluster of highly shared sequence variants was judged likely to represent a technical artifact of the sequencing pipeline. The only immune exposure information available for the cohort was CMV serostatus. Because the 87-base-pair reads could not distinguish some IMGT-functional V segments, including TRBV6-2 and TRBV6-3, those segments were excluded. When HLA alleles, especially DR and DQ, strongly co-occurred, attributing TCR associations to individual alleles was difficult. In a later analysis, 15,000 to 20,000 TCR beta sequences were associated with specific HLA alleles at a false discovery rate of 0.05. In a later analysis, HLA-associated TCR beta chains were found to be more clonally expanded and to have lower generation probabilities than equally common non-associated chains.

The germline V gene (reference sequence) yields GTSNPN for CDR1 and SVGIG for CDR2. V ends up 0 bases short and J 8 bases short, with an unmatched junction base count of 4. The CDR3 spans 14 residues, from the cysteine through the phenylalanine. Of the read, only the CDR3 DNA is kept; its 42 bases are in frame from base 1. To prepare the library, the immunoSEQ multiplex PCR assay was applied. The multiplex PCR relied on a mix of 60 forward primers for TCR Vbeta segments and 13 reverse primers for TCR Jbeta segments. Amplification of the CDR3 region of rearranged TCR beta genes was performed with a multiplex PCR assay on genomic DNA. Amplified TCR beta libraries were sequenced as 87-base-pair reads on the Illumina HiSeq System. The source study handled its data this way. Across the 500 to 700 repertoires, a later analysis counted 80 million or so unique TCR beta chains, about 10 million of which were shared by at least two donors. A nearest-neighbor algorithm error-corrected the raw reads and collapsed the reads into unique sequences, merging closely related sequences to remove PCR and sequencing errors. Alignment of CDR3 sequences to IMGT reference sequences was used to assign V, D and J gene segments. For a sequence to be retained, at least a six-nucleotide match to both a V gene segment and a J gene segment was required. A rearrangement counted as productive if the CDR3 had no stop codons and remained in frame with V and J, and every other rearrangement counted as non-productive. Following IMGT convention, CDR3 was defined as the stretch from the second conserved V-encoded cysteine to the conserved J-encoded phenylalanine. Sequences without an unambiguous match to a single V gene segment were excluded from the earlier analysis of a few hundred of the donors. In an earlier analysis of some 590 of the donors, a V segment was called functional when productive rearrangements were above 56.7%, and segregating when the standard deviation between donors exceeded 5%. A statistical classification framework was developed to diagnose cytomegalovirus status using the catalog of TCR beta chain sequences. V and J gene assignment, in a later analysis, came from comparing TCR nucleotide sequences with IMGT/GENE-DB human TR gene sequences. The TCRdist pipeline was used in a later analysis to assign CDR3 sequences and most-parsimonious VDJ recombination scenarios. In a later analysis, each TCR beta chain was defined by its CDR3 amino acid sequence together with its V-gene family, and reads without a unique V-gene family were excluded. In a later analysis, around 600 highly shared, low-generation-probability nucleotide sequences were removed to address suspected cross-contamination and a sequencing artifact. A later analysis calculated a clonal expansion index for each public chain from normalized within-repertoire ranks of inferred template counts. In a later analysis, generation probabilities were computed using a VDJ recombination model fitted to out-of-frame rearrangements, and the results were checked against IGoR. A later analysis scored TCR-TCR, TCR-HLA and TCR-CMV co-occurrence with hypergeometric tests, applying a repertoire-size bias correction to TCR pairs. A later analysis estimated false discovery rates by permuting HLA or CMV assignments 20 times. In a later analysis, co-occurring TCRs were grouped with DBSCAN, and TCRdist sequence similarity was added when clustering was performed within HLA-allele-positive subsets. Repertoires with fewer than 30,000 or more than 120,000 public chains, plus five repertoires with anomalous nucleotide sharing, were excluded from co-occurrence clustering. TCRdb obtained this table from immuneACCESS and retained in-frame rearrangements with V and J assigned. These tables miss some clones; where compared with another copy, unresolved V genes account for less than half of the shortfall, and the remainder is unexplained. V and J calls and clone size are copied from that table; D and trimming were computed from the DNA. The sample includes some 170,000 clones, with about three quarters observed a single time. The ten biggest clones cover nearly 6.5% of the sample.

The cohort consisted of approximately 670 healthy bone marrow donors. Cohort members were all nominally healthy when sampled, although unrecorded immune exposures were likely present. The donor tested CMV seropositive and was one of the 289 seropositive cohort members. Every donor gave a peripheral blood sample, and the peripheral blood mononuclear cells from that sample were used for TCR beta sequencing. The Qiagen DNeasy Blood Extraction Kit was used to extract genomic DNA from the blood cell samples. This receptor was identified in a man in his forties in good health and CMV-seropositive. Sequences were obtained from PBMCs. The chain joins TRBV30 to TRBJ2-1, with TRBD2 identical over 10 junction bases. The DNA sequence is TGTGCCTGGAGTGTTCTAGCGGGAGTCGATGAGCAGTTCTTC. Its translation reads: CAWSVLAGVDEQFF.